The 16 T cell receptor beta chains below were found in one sample sequenced in a study of cytomegalovirus exposure and HLA in healthy donors. PCR involved 60 Vbeta and 13 Jbeta primers. Produced via immunoSEQ multiplex PCR; TCRdb's table is partial and in-frame only. The table records 150,000 or so clones, more than 60% of them present only once. Sequenced input: PBMCs. The receptors derive from a woman aged 50 to 60 in good health and CMV-seropositive.

The CDR3 reads CASKGGVNTGELFF. The CDR3 DNA reads TGTGCCAGCAAAGGGGGGGTTAACACCGGGGAGCTGTTTTTT. The chain uses TRBV28 and TRBJ2-2, with D maybe TRBD2 (7 bases). The V and J ends lost 7 bases and 2 bases respectively, with 11 bases between them. The length of the CDR3 is 14 residues. CDR1 MDHEN and CDR2 SYDVKM come from the germline V gene.

The rearrangement links TRBV9 to TRBJ1-6, with TRBD1 identical over 9 bases. CDR1 is SGDLS, CDR2 YYNGEE, per germline. This CDR3 region has 18 residues. V shed 3 bases and J 10 bases; nucleotides not matched to a gene: 17. The chain's CDR3 is CASSASPRRGQGGSPLHF. As DNA, the CDR3 is TGTGCCAGCAGCGCTTCCCCCCGACGGGGACAGGGAGGCTCACCCCTCCACTTT.

This clone was recorded once. The chain joins TRBV5-1 to TRBJ1-2, with D possibly TRBD1 on 6 matching bases. The CDR3 has 17 amino acids. Trimming took 1 base from V and 0 from J, leaving 16 bases between them. Germline V gives CDR1 SGHRS, CDR2 YFSETQ. CDR3 amino acids: CASSLQGLPSTNYGYTF. The DNA for the CDR3 is TGCGCCAGCAGCTTGCAGGGGCTACCGTCAACTAACTATGGCTACACCTTC.

The table lists this clone with a few counts. The CDR3 is CASSPLGEDDSPLHF. The CDR3 DNA reads as TGTGCCAGCTCCCCCCTAGGGGAGGATGATTCACCCCTCCACTTT. The gene calls are TRBV18 and TRBJ1-6; TRBD1 is a possible D gene (5 bases). Between the trimmed V and J ends, which lost 6 bases and 8 bases, there was a span of 17 bases. This CDR3 is built from 15 residues. The V gene's germline CDR1 is KGHSH and CDR2 LQKENI.

This chain uses TRBV7-9 with TRBJ2-1; TRBD2 matches at 13 bases. V lost 3 bases, J lost 5 bases, and 7 bases stayed unmatched. Germline CDR1 is SEHNR and CDR2 is FQNEAQ (reference sequence). The CDR3 consists of 17 residues. CDR3 DNA sequence: TGTGCCAGCAGCTTCCGAGGGACTAGCGGGACCAACAATGAGCAGTTCTTC. This encodes CASSFRGTSGTNNEQFF.

This clone was recorded once. The chain is built from TRBV7-6 and TRBJ1-6; D unclear. Per germline, CDR1 SGHVS and CDR2 FNYEAQ. This CDR3 contains 12 residues. Trimming took 2 bases from V and 12 from J, leaving 8 bases between them. CDR3 in amino acids: CASSLSAGPLHF. The CDR3 DNA is TGTGCCAGCAGCTTATCGGCGGGACCCCTCCACTTT.

CDR3 nucleotide sequence: TGTGCCAGCAGTGAAGCGGTGACTAGCGGGTCCTACAATGAGCAGTTCTTC. This gives the protein CASSEAVTSGSYNEQFF. This chain connects TRBV2 to TRBJ2-1; 10 positions agree with TRBD2. Germline assignment: CDR1 SNHLY and CDR2 FYNNEI. With 0 bases clipped from V and 1 base from J, the junction kept 3 bases outside the gene matches. This CDR3 is 17 amino acids long.

The chain joins TRBV5-4 to TRBJ2-7, with D unresolved. The length of the CDR3 is 11 residues. Trimming removed 2 bases at V and 7 bases at J, with 7 bases between. Germline CDR1 is SGHNT and CDR2 is YYREEE (reference sequence). CDR3 residues: CASSFRREQYF. DNA for the CDR3: TGTGCCAGCAGCTTCCGTCGGGAGCAGTACTTC. Variable domain in full (rest from reference TRBV5-4 and TRBJ2-7): ETGVTQSPTHLIKTRGQQVTLRCSSQSGHNTVSWYQQALGQGPQFIFQYYREEENGRGNFPPRFSGLQFPNYSSELNVNALELDDSALYLCASSFRREQYFGPGTRLTVT.

This chain connects TRBV2 to TRBJ2-3, with TRBD2 matching over 10 bases. The germline gives CDR1 SNHLY, CDR2 FYNNEI. CDR3 length equals 15 residues. The ends lost 2 bases at V and 4 bases at J; junction bases unmatched: 3. The CDR3 DNA follows: TGTGCCAGCAGTGAACGGCTAGCGGGGGCAGATACGCAGTATTTT. This translates into CASSERLAGADTQYF.

The chain combines TRBV5-4 with TRBJ1-1, with TRBD1 identical over 11 bases. The length of the CDR3 is 14 residues. Germline CDR1 and CDR2: SGHNT and YYREEE (reference sequence). Losses at the gene ends were 4 bases for V and 3 bases for J; bases not matched to a gene: 2. In DNA, the CDR3 is TGTGCCAGCAGCATGGGACAGGGGGACACTGAAGCTTTCTTT. This encodes CASSMGQGDTEAFF.

The table lists this clone with a few counts. The chain is built from TRBV11-3 and TRBJ2-7, with TRBD1 matching 10 bases. CDR1 is SGHNT and CDR2 is YENEEA in the germline V gene. The CDR3 runs to 15 residues. V shed 1 base, J shed 4 bases, and the junction held 4 bases outside the gene matches. The CDR3 is CASSLVGTGAYEQYF. Written as DNA, the CDR3 is TGTGCCAGCAGCTTAGTGGGGACAGGGGCGTACGAGCAGTACTTC.

The V gene is TRBV5-1, the J gene TRBJ1-1; D perhaps matches TRBD1 (5 bases). Between the trimmed V and J ends, which lost 3 bases and 4 bases, there was a span of 13 bases. In germline, CDR1 is SGHRS, CDR2 YFSETQ. This CDR3 contains 14 residues. The CDR3, as DNA: TGCGCCAGCAGCTCGGGGGTCCTGGGCACTGAAGCTTTCTTT. Translated: CASSSGVLGTEAFF.

This clone has a handful of counts. CDR3 bases: TGTGCCAGCATCACGACAGGGCACACAGATACGCAGTATTTT. Protein: CASITTGHTDTQYF. V usage is TRBV7-2 and J usage is TRBJ2-3; 7 nucleotides line up with TRBD1. The CDR3 length is 14 residues. Losses at the gene ends were 7 bases for V and 2 bases for J; bases not matched to a gene: 6. In germline, CDR1 is SGHTA, CDR2 FQGNSA.

This chain uses TRBV2 with TRBJ2-2; 9 positions match TRBD2. Germline loops: CDR1 SNHLY, CDR2 FYNNEI. CDR3 length: 17 residues. J lost 4 bases, V lost 7 bases, and 13 bases had no gene match. CDR3 sequence (DNA): TGTGCCAGCACCACGGGGGTTAGCGGGGGAGGCACCGGGGAGCTGTTTTTT. This codes for CASTTGVSGGGTGELFF.

The chain carries TRBV4-1 and TRBJ2-2; D is uncertain. V lost 1 base and J 1 base, leaving 7 bases between the germline ends. The CDR3 runs 15 residues. Germline V CDR1 and CDR2: MGHRA, YSYEKL. The CDR3 DNA is TGCGCCAGCAGCCAAGGTGGCCAGAACACCGGGGAGCTGTTTTTT. Translated, it gives CASSQGGQNTGELFF.

The rearrangement joins TRBV5-1 to TRBJ2-3; D gene uncertain. CDR1 and CDR2 (germline): SGHRS, YFSETQ. There are 13 residues in the CDR3. Trimming shortened V by 2 bases and J by 2 bases, and 6 bases separated the two germline ends. CDR3 in DNA: TGCGCCAGCAGCTTCTTCCTCACAGATACGCAGTATTTT. Its translation: CASSFFLTDTQYF.